One and the same sample provided the 32 T cell receptor beta chains below, sequenced in a study of cytomegalovirus exposure and HLA in healthy donors. PCR primers comprised 60 Vbeta and 13 Jbeta primers. Here immunoSEQ multiplex PCR was the method, and the copy in TCRdb shows in-frame clones only, minus some. The sample has some 110,000 clones; approximately 74% are singletons. Sequencing was done on a sample of PBMCs. Receptors were obtained from a woman in her forties or fifties in good health and CMV-seropositive.

The V and J genes are TRBV19 and TRBJ1-5, with TRBD1 as a possible D gene (6 bases). This CDR3 comprises 14 residues. Trimming took off 6 bases at V and 4 bases at J, with 13 bases between the two ends. Germline V lookup: CDR1 LNHDA, CDR2 SQIVND (reference sequence). CDR3: CASSPGTNNQPQHF. CDR3 DNA: TGTGCCAGTAGCCCCGGGACAAATAATCAGCCCCAGCATTTT.

The chain links TRBV28 to TRBJ1-1; 7 nucleotides align to TRBD1. Trimming cost V 3 bases and J 4 bases; bases outside gene matches: 8. Germline assignment: CDR1 MDHEN and CDR2 SYDVKM. The CDR3 loop spans 15 amino acids. In nucleotides, the CDR3 is TGTGCCAGCAGTTTGACAGGGCAAATAGGCACTGAAGCTTTCTTT. Translating gives CASSLTGQIGTEAFF.

This chain connects TRBV7-9 to TRBJ1-2; 7 positions match TRBD1. J gave up 7 bases and V 4 bases, and 6 bases lay outside the gene matches. Germline V gene lookup returns CDR1 SEHNR and CDR2 FQNEAQ (reference sequence). The CDR3 covers 13 residues. CDR3 DNA: TGTGCCAGCAGCTCAGACAGGGACCCTGGCTACACCTTC. This translates into CASSSDRDPGYTF.

This chain links TRBV6-5 with TRBJ2-5, with TRBD2 matching 9 bases. TRBJ2-7 explains the end of the DNA better; the J call may be wrong. CDR1 MNHEY and CDR2 SVGAGI come from the germline V gene. The length of the CDR3 is 13 residues. Here the CDR3 reads CASKGSGSSEQYF. The CDR3 DNA reads TGTGCCAGCAAAGGTAGCGGGAGCTCCGAGCAGTACTTC.

The chain is built from TRBV5-1 and TRBJ2-7; 12 bases are a match to TRBD1. The CDR3 consists of 15 residues. J was trimmed by 5 bases and V by 1 base; bases with no gene match: 4. Germline CDR1 is SGHRS and CDR2 is YFSETQ. In nucleotides, the CDR3 is TGCGCCAGCAGCTTGTGGGGGACAGGGGGCGACGAGCAGTACTTC. Protein product: CASSLWGTGGDEQYF.

This rearrangement joins TRBV15 to TRBJ2-5; weak D call: TRBD1 (5 bases). This CDR3 contains 14 residues. Trimming cost V 3 bases and J 3 bases, with 11 bases left between them. The V gene's germline CDR1 is LNHNV and CDR2 YYDKDF (reference sequence). The DNA of the CDR3 is TGTGCCACCAGCAGTAGACAGAGCGAAGAGACCCAGTACTTC. The encoded protein is CATSSRQSEETQYF. Full variable domain (missing parts from reference TRBV15 and TRBJ2-5): DAMVIQNPRYQVTQFGKPVTLSCSQTLNHNVMYWYQQKSSQAPKLLFHYYDKDFNNEADTPDNFQSRRPNTSFCFLDIRSPGLGDTAMYLCATSSRQSEETQYFGPGTRLLVL.

This clone was observed once. One end of the junction varies from germline; a read error may be responsible. The CDR3 region has the DNA TGTGCCAGCAGTTACTCTCAAAAGCGGGAGCGGTTCTTC. This encodes CASSYSQKRERFF. The chain uses TRBV6-5 and TRBJ2-1; TRBD2 agrees at 8 bases. Germline V CDR1 and CDR2: MNHEY, SVGAGI. There are 13 residues in the CDR3.

This clone was seen more than once but under ten times. CDR3 protein: CAISQGGVYEQYF. CDR3 sequence (DNA): TGTGCCATCAGCCAGGGTGGGGTTTACGAGCAGTACTTC. The V call is TRBV10-3, the J call TRBJ2-7; D is perhaps TRBD1 (5 bases). The V end lost 6 bases, the J end lost 4 bases, and 13 bases lay between the germline ends. The CDR3 sequence is 13 residues long. The germline V gene encodes CDR1 ENHRY and CDR2 SYGVKD.

The chain combines TRBV30 with TRBJ2-5; weak D call: TRBD1 (6 bases). Germline CDR1 GTSNPN, CDR2 SVGIG (reference sequence). The CDR3 contains 12 residues. With 7 bases removed from V and 1 base from J, the gap between germline ends came to 10 bases. The DNA for the CDR3 is TGTGCCTTACAGGGATTCCAAGAGACCCAGTACTTC. It encodes CALQGFQETQYF.

A single count supports this clone. The same CDR3 arises from other DNA sequences in this sample as well. The V call is TRBV27, the J call TRBJ2-1; D might be TRBD2 (5 bases). Trimming shortened V by 3 bases and J by 10 bases, and 10 bases separated the two germline ends. In germline, CDR1 is MNHEY, CDR2 SMNVEV (reference sequence). The CDR3 is 12 residues long. The DNA of the CDR3 is TGTGCCAGCAGTTTCCCGGGAAAGGAGCAGTTCTTC. Residues: CASSFPGKEQFF.

This clone was detected only once. CDR3 coding DNA: TGTGCCAGCAGCTTGGACACGGAACTTGAAAAACTGTTTTTT. This translates into CASSLDTELEKLFF. The chain joins TRBV7-9 to TRBJ1-4; possibly TRBD1 for D (5 bases). V was pared by 3 bases and J by 7 bases, with 12 bases between. Germline CDR1 SEHNR, CDR2 FQNEAQ (reference sequence). The CDR3 covers 14 residues.

The chain joins TRBV19 to TRBJ1-1, with 7 bases that match TRBD1. V lost 4 bases and J lost 3; bases outside the gene matches: 11. Germline CDR1 is LNHDA and CDR2 is SQIVND (reference sequence). The CDR3 is 16 residues long. CDR3 bases: TGTGCCAGTAGTACGAGCCGACTTACAGGGGACACTGAAGCTTTCTTT. Its protein product is CASSTSRLTGDTEAFF.

The CDR3 sequence: CSVSTNTGELFF. CDR3 coding DNA: TGCAGCGTTTCCACGAACACCGGGGAGCTGTTTTTT. This chain uses TRBV29-1 with TRBJ2-2, with D uncertain. Germline loops: CDR1 SQVTM, CDR2 ANQGSEA. This CDR3 has 12 residues. The V end was cut by 5 bases, the J end by 0 bases, with 4 bases between.

The V and J genes are TRBV28 and TRBJ1-1; the D gene is possibly TRBD1 (5 bases). CDR1 is MDHEN, CDR2 SYDVKM, per germline. This CDR3 contains 14 residues. V was cut by 1 base and J by 13 bases, with 19 bases left in between. CDR3 region: CASSLFDSLAMGFF. The CDR3 bases are TGTGCCAGCAGTTTATTCGACAGCCTGGCGATGGGTTTCTTT. Filled out from reference TRBV28 and TRBJ1-1, the complete variable domain reads DVKVTQSSRYLVKRTGEKVFLECVQDMDHENMFWYRQDPGLGLRLIYFSYDVKMKEKGDIPEGYSVSREKKERFSLILESASTNQTSMYLCASSLFDSLAMGFFGQGTRLTVV.

The chain combines TRBV19 with TRBJ1-5, with D uncertain. The CDR3 loop spans 16 amino acids. The V and J ends lost 3 bases and 5 bases respectively, with 17 bases between them. Germline V gives CDR1 LNHDA, CDR2 SQIVND (reference sequence). Here the CDR3 reads CASSMSGGTIYQPQHF. Written as DNA, the CDR3 is TGTGCCAGTAGTATGTCCGGCGGCACTATATATCAGCCCCAGCATTTT.

The rearrangement uses TRBV9 and TRBJ2-2, with TRBD1 as a possible D gene (6 bases). V lost 2 bases and J 1 base, leaving 9 bases between the germline ends. CDR3 length: 15 amino acids. Germline lookup yields CDR1 SGDLS and CDR2 YYNGEE. CDR3 nucleotide sequence: TGTGCCAGCAGCGTGACGACAGGGAACACCGGGGAGCTGTTTTTT. Protein: CASSVTTGNTGELFF.

The genes are TRBV2 and TRBJ2-1; the D gene is possibly TRBD1 (6 bases). This CDR3 has 13 amino acids. Trimming stripped 7 bases from V and 6 bases from J, with 13 bases between. From germline, CDR1 is SNHLY and CDR2 FYNNEI. The CDR3 DNA reads TGTGCCAGCACCAGGGGTCCTACCAATGAGCAGTTCTTC. This sequence encodes CASTRGPTNEQFF.

V usage is TRBV28 and J usage is TRBJ1-5; 7 positions match TRBD1. The V segment lost 2 bases and the J segment 11 bases; nucleotides outside the gene matches: 9. CDR1 and CDR2 (germline): MDHEN, SYDVKM. The CDR3 extends over 14 amino acids. This CDR3 reads CASSLTGESGTQHF. The DNA of the CDR3 is TGTGCCAGCAGTTTAACAGGGGAATCCGGCACCCAGCATTTT.

CDR3 DNA sequence: TGTGGCCCAGGGGAAAAGCAGAACAGAATTACAGATGAAAAACTGTTTTTT. It is translated as CGPGEKQNRITDEKLFF. The chain joins TRBV7-9 to TRBJ1-4; a weak D match, TRBD1 (6 bases). The CDR3 loop spans 17 amino acids. Germline lookup yields CDR1 SEHNR and CDR2 FQNEAQ (reference sequence).

CDR3 region: CASSSSSGGGETQYF. The CDR3 DNA reads as TGCGCCAGCAGCTCTTCGTCTGGGGGCGGAGAGACCCAGTACTTC. The chain carries TRBV5-1 and TRBJ2-5, with D tentatively TRBD1 (6 bases). CDR3 length: 15 amino acids. Germline V gene sequence: CDR1 SGHRS, CDR2 YFSETQ. The ends were cut back, 3 bases at V and 4 bases at J, with 16 bases in the middle.

The chain uses TRBV18 and TRBJ2-1, with TRBD1 matching over 12 bases. J was trimmed by 7 bases and V by 2 bases; bases with no gene match: 9. CDR1 and CDR2 from the germline V gene are KGHSH and LQKENI. The CDR3 covers 17 residues. The CDR3 coding sequence is TGTGCCAGCTCACCAGACCTCCGGGACAGGGGGCCGAATGAGCAGTTCTTC. Protein sequence: CASSPDLRDRGPNEQFF.

The chain links TRBV9 to TRBJ1-4; 7 bases are a match to TRBD1. CDR3 length: 14 residues. Germline V gives CDR1 SGDLS, CDR2 YYNGEE. V gave up 3 bases and J gave up 8 bases; unmatched junction bases: 7. The CDR3 sequence: CASSAGTGAEKLFF. Written as DNA, the CDR3 is TGTGCCAGCAGCGCCGGTACAGGGGCGGAAAAACTGTTTTTT.

V gene TRBV28 combines with J gene TRBJ1-5; D may be TRBD1 (5 bases). CDR1 MDHEN and CDR2 SYDVKM come from the germline V gene. V gave up 6 bases and J gave up 7 bases, with 16 bases separating them. The CDR3 spans 14 residues. This chain's CDR3 is CASSTAGVGQPQHF. The CDR3 DNA sequence: TGTGCCAGCAGCACAGCGGGGGTAGGACAGCCCCAGCATTTT.

This sequence joins TRBV4-2 and TRBJ1-5; 8 positions agree with TRBD1. This CDR3 is built from 18 residues. CDR1 and CDR2 (germline): LGHNA, YNFKEQ. The ends lost 0 bases at V and 0 bases at J; junction bases unmatched: 7. Written as DNA, the CDR3 is TGTGCCAGCAGCCAAGATGGGGGACAGGCTAATAGCAATCAGCCCCAGCATTTT. Protein product: CASSQDGGQANSNQPQHF.

This chain joins TRBV6-1 and TRBJ2-1; the D gene is possibly TRBD2 (6 bases). CDR3 size: 15 residues. V shed 8 bases and J shed 5 bases, with 19 bases lying between them. Germline loops: CDR1 MNHNS, CDR2 SASEGT. CDR3: CASVLIGRYNNEQFF. The CDR3, as DNA: TGTGCCAGCGTCCTCATCGGGAGATACAACAATGAGCAGTTCTTC.

This clone was seen just once. CDR3 bases: TGTGCCAGCTCAGCACAGGGGTCGGACACTGAAGCTTTCTTT. Residues: CASSAQGSDTEAFF. The chain carries TRBV18 and TRBJ1-1, with 7 nucleotides matching TRBD1. The CDR3 runs to 14 residues. Germline V gene lookup returns CDR1 KGHSH and CDR2 LQKENI. Germline trimming cut 5 bases from V and 3 bases from J; bases unmatched to any gene: 6.

The chain uses TRBV4-1 and TRBJ1-2; D perhaps matches TRBD1 (6 bases). Germline V gene lookup returns CDR1 MGHRA and CDR2 YSYEKL. The CDR3 consists of 17 residues. V was pared by 0 bases and J by 3 bases, with 17 bases between. CDR3 region: CASSQDFQGPVDYGYTF. CDR3 in DNA: TGCGCCAGCAGCCAAGATTTCCAGGGGCCGGTTGACTATGGCTACACCTTC.

This clone occurred once. The J gene is TRBJ2-7, the V gene TRBV5-1, with D possibly TRBD2 on 6 matching bases. From germline, CDR1 is SGHRS and CDR2 YFSETQ. The CDR3 consists of 14 residues. Trimming removed 1 base from V and 7 bases from J, with 15 bases in between. The CDR3 here is CASSLRYAAGEQYF. The CDR3 region has the DNA TGCGCCAGCAGCTTGAGGTACGCGGCGGGAGAGCAGTACTTC.

The chain combines TRBV7-8 with TRBJ1-1, with TRBD1 matching 7 bases. CDR3 length: 17 amino acids. V lost 1 base, J lost 4 bases, and 12 bases stayed unmatched. Germline V gene data show CDR1 as SGHVS and CDR2 as FQNEAQ. The chain's CDR3 is CASSLGAGRGSITEAFF. The CDR3 DNA is TGTGCCAGCAGCTTAGGGGCTGGCAGGGGGAGTATCACTGAAGCTTTCTTT.

The chain couples TRBV30 to TRBJ1-5; a weak D match, TRBD1 (6 bases). Trimming shortened V by 0 bases and J by 7 bases, and 13 bases separated the two germline ends. This CDR3 comprises 14 residues. From germline, CDR1 is GTSNPN and CDR2 SVGIG (reference sequence). CDR3 region: CAWSVMGAKQPQHF. In DNA, the CDR3 is TGTGCCTGGAGTGTTATGGGGGCGAAACAGCCCCAGCATTTT. The whole variable domain, filled in from reference TRBV30 and TRBJ1-5, reads SQTIHQWPATLVQPVGSPLSLECTVEGTSNPNLYWYRQAAGRGLQLLFYSVGIGQISSEVPQNLSASRPQDRQFILSSKKLLLSDSGFYLCAWSVMGAKQPQHFGDGTRLSIL.

The chain links TRBV5-1 to TRBJ2-1; possibly TRBD1 for D (6 bases). Germline values: CDR1 SGHRS, CDR2 YFSETQ. Trimming cost V 4 bases and J 5 bases, with 16 bases left between them. The CDR3 runs 15 residues. Here the CDR3 reads CASSLMTGPNNEQFF. The CDR3 DNA reads TGCGCCAGCAGCCTGATGACAGGACCGAACAATGAGCAGTTCTTC.

The rearrangement links TRBV15 to TRBJ1-1, with TRBD1 matching over 9 bases. The V gene end was trimmed by 5 bases and the J gene end by 11 bases; junction bases not matched to a gene: 15. The length of the CDR3 is 15 residues. Per the germline V gene, CDR1 is LNHNV and CDR2 is YYDKDF (reference sequence). The CDR3 DNA follows: TGTGCCACCAGCCTCCTTATCCCGACAGGGGGATTGGCTTTCTTT. Protein: CATSLLIPTGGLAFF. Complete variable domain (other parts from reference TRBV15 and TRBJ1-1): DAMVIQNPRYQVTQFGKPVTLSCSQTLNHNVMYWYQQKSSQAPKLLFHYYDKDFNNEADTPDNFQSRRPNTSFCFLDIRSPGLGDTAMYLCATSLLIPTGGLAFFGQGTRLTVV.